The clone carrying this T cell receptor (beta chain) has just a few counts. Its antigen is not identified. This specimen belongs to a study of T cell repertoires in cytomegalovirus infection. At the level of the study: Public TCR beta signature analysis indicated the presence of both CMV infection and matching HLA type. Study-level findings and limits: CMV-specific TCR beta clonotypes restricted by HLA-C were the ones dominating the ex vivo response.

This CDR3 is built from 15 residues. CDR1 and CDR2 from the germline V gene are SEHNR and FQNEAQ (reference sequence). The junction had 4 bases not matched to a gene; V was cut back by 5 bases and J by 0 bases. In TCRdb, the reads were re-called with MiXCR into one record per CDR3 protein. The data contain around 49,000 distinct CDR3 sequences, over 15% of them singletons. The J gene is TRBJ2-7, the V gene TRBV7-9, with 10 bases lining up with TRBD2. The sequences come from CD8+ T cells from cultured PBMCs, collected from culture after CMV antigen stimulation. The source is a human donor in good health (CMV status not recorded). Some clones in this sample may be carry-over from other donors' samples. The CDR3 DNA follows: TGTGCCAGCAGCGTAACTAGCGGGACCTCCTACGAGCAGTACTTC. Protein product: CASSVTSGTSYEQYF.